The 31 T cell receptor beta chains listed next were all sequenced from one sample in a study of CD8+ T cells in alopecia areata. cDNA reverse transcribed from extracted RNA served as the sequencing template. The method was immunoSEQ multiplex PCR; TCRdb's version includes in-frame clones alone and lacks a portion of them. The sample consists of 98,000 or so clones, more than 55% of them appearing once. Treatment indicated: oral pan-JAK inhibitor, 5-10 mg twice daily. Sequenced material: CD8+ T cells sorted from blood, taken at week 4, from a patient treated with tofacitinib. All receptors derive from a human donor with alopecia areata.

This clone was seen more than once but under ten times. This chain joins TRBV10-3 and TRBJ2-5, with 8 bases fitting TRBD1. Looked up from germline, CDR1 is ENHRY and CDR2 is SYGVKD. V trimming: 4 bases; J trimming: 1 base; junction bases outside the gene matches: 2. This CDR3 has 14 amino acids. CDR3: CAISVGTGQETQYF. CDR3 sequence (DNA): TGTGCCATCAGTGTGGGGACAGGCCAAGAGACCCAGTACTTC.

In this sample, this clone turned up once. The genes are TRBV5-6 and TRBJ1-1, with a weak D call TRBD1 (6 bases). Germline V gene sequence: CDR1 SGHDT, CDR2 YYEEEE. V was trimmed by 7 bases and J by 6 bases, leaving 16 bases between them. The CDR3 contains 13 residues. This chain's CDR3 is CASVLLGGSEAFF. For the CDR3, the DNA is TGTGCCAGCGTTTTGCTAGGGGGGTCTGAAGCTTTCTTT.

This chain connects TRBV7-2 to TRBJ2-3; D possibly uses TRBD1 or TRBD2 (5 bases each). Germline assignment: CDR1 SGHTA and CDR2 FQGNSA. Trimming left V 5 bases short and J 0 bases short, with 18 bases between. The CDR3 runs 17 residues. In DNA form, the CDR3 reads TGTGCCAGCAGCCCCGTTCCTCCGGGACCTAGCACAGATACGCAGTATTTT. Translating it yields CASSPVPPGPSTDTQYF.

This sequence joins TRBV2 and TRBJ2-1; 7 bases match TRBD2. J gave up 3 bases and V 6 bases, and 8 bases lay outside the gene matches. The CDR3 is made up of 15 amino acids. CDR1 and CDR2 (germline): SNHLY, FYNNEI. The CDR3, as DNA: TGTGCCAGCAGCCAAGCGGGACCCCTCTACAATGAGCAGTTCTTC. This translates into CASSQAGPLYNEQFF.

This clone was seen once. The chain uses TRBV27 and TRBJ2-1, with 9 nucleotides matching TRBD1. Germline CDR1 is MNHEY and CDR2 is SMNVEV (reference sequence). The CDR3 covers 15 residues. Unmatched junction bases numbered 5, after V lost 6 bases and J lost 2 bases. The CDR3 DNA reads TGTGCCAGCAGGAGGACAGGGGATCCCTACAATGAGCAGTTCTTC. Its protein product is CASRRTGDPYNEQFF.

The chain recombines TRBV7-9 with TRBJ1-5, with D possibly being TRBD1 (6 bases). Trimming cost V 6 bases and J 0 bases, with 15 bases left between them. There are 16 residues in the CDR3. From germline, CDR1 is SEHNR and CDR2 FQNEAQ (reference sequence). CDR3 sequence reads: CASSHLAGDSNQPQHF. Here the CDR3 DNA reads TGTGCCAGCAGTCATTTGGCAGGGGATAGCAATCAGCCCCAGCATTTT.

The V call is TRBV27, the J call TRBJ1-1, with D perhaps TRBD1 (6 bases). The V end lost 3 bases, the J end lost 4 bases, and 12 bases lay between the germline ends. The CDR3 is made up of 14 amino acids. Germline V CDR1 and CDR2: MNHEY, SMNVEV (reference sequence). The CDR3 here is CASSFRGRSTEAFF. The CDR3 nucleotides read TGTGCCAGCAGTTTCAGGGGTCGTTCCACTGAAGCTTTCTTT.

This clone was recorded a few times. The rearrangement links TRBV14 to TRBJ2-1; a weak D match, TRBD2 (6 bases). The germline CDR1 and CDR2 sequences are SGHDN and FVKESK. This CDR3 comprises 15 residues. Trimming shortened V by 4 bases and J by 0 bases, and 10 bases separated the two germline ends. The CDR3, as DNA: TGTGCCAGCAGCCCCGATAGCGGCTCCTACAATGAGCAGTTCTTC. This encodes CASSPDSGSYNEQFF.

The CDR3 protein is CASSPGVATNEKLFF. The CDR3 nucleotides are TGTGCCAGCAGCCCAGGGGTTGCAACTAATGAAAAACTGTTTTTT. This chain uses TRBV9 with TRBJ1-4; a weak D match, TRBD1 (6 bases). Germline V gene lookup returns CDR1 SGDLS and CDR2 YYNGEE. This CDR3 contains 15 residues. Trimming removed 4 bases at V and 0 bases at J, with 10 bases between.

This chain connects TRBV5-6 to TRBJ2-5, with TRBD2 matching 11 bases. The CDR3 spans 16 residues. Germline CDR1 SGHDT, CDR2 YYEEEE. V lost 0 bases, J lost 4 bases, and 5 bases stayed unmatched. CDR3 DNA: TGTGCCAGCAGCTTGGATACTAGCGGGAGTTCAGAGACCCAGTACTTC. As protein: CASSLDTSGSSETQYF.

This chain joins TRBV4-2 and TRBJ2-5, with D tentatively TRBD2 (7 bases). CDR1 is LGHNA and CDR2 is YNFKEQ in the germline V gene. V shed 4 bases and J shed 4 bases, with 28 bases lying between them. The CDR3 has 19 residues. The CDR3 region has the DNA TGTGCCAGCAGCCGAGCCCCGTGGGGGGCCTCGAGGGAGGGAGAGACCCAGTACTTC. Its protein is CASSRAPWGASREGETQYF.

The chain recombines TRBV5-1 with TRBJ2-5, with a possible D match to TRBD1 (6 bases). The CDR3 runs to 13 residues. V lost 3 bases and J 5 bases, leaving 11 bases between the germline ends. CDR1 is SGHRS, CDR2 YFSETQ, per germline. This CDR3 reads CASSYRDPETQYF. The CDR3 DNA sequence: TGCGCCAGCAGCTACAGGGATCCGGAGACCCAGTACTTC. Based on the CDR3 plus reference TRBV5-1 and TRBJ2-5, the full variable domain is KAGVTQTPRYLIKTRGQQVTLSCSPISGHRSVSWYQQTPGQGLQFLFEYFSETQRNKGNFPGRFSGRQFSNSRSEMNVSTLELGDSALYLCASSYRDPETQYFGPGTRLLVL.

The V call is TRBV12-5, the J call TRBJ2-1; tentatively, D is TRBD1 (5 bases). The CDR3 length is 17 residues. V was pared by 0 bases and J by 0 bases, with 12 bases between. The germline CDR1 and CDR2 sequences are LGHNT and FRNRAP. CDR3 protein: CASGLVLSGSSYNEQFF. CDR3 nucleotide sequence: TGTGCTAGTGGTTTGGTACTTTCAGGGTCCTCCTACAATGAGCAGTTCTTC.

The chain is built from TRBV7-9 and TRBJ1-2, with D hard to call. CDR3 length equals 16 residues. Per the germline V gene, CDR1 is SEHNR and CDR2 is FQNEAQ (reference sequence). V was shortened by 0 bases and J by 4 bases, with 15 bases between the two germline ends. The CDR3 nucleotides are TGTGCCAGCAGCTTAGCGCCGTTAGGGAGGTCCTATGGCTACACCTTC. Translation gives CASSLAPLGRSYGYTF.

Note on this clone: Relative to the germline gene, one junction end is altered; a read error may explain this. The chain recombines TRBV5-4 with TRBJ2-3; 8 positions agree with TRBD1. This CDR3 has 15 amino acids. Germline V CDR1 and CDR2: SGHNT, YYREEE (reference sequence). The CDR3 is CASSQDRGGADTQYF. CDR3 coding DNA: TGCGCCAGCAGCCAAGACAGGGGCGGGGCAGATACGCAGTATTTT.

CDR3 DNA sequence: TGCAGCGTTGAGGCAGAGGGCTCCTACGAGCAGTACTTC. Its protein product is CSVEAEGSYEQYF. This sequence joins TRBV29-1 and TRBJ2-7; a weak D match, TRBD2 (5 bases). The germline CDR1 and CDR2 sequences are SQVTM and ANQGSEA. Deletions cut 3 bases from V and 0 bases from J, with 9 bases between. This CDR3 is built from 13 residues.

This sequence joins TRBV19 and TRBJ2-7, with D perhaps TRBD1 or TRBD2 (7 bases each). CDR1 LNHDA and CDR2 SQIVND come from the germline V gene (reference sequence). V gave up 7 bases and J gave up 5 bases, with 12 bases separating them. The CDR3 loop spans 12 amino acids. The chain's CDR3 is CASTPGGDEQYF. The CDR3 region has the DNA TGTGCCAGTACCCCAGGGGGGGACGAGCAGTACTTC.

The V gene is TRBV7-9, the J gene TRBJ1-1; tentatively, D is TRBD1 (6 bases). V lost 5 bases and J 0 bases, leaving 16 bases between the germline ends. This CDR3 comprises 16 residues. In germline, CDR1 is SEHNR, CDR2 FQNEAQ (reference sequence). The CDR3 loop is CASSTRGALMNTEAFF. In nucleotides, the CDR3 is TGTGCCAGCAGCACCAGGGGAGCTCTCATGAACACTGAAGCTTTCTTT. Combining the CDR3 with reference TRBV7-9 and TRBJ1-1 gives the whole variable domain DTGVSQNPRHKITKRGQNVTFRCDPISEHNRLYWYRQTLGQGPEFLTYFQNEAQLEKSRLLSDRFSAERPKGSFSTLEIQRTEQGDSAMYLCASSTRGALMNTEAFFGQGTRLTVV.

The V call is TRBV29-1, the J call TRBJ2-1, with 7 bases matching TRBD2. Germline assignment: CDR1 SQVTM and CDR2 ANQGSEA. V gave up 1 base and J gave up 3 bases; unmatched junction bases: 9. The CDR3 spans 16 residues. The chain's CDR3 is CSVEGGGEFSYNEQFF. DNA for the CDR3: TGCAGCGTTGAAGGGGGAGGGGAGTTTAGCTACAATGAGCAGTTCTTC.

This clone was counted a few times. The gene calls are TRBV29-1 and TRBJ2-1; D is ambiguous. V was clipped by 4 bases and J by 5 bases, with 9 bases between them. Germline V gives CDR1 SQVTM, CDR2 ANQGSEA. CDR3 length: 12 amino acids. In nucleotides, the CDR3 is TGCAGCGTTGTTCCGAGAGACAATGAGCAGTTCTTC. Translated, it gives CSVVPRDNEQFF.

The chain joins TRBV5-6 to TRBJ1-5; perhaps TRBD1 as D (5 bases). Germline CDR1 is SGHDT and CDR2 is YYEEEE. V lost 0 bases, J lost 2 bases, and 9 bases lay in between. This CDR3 is built from 15 residues. CDR3 nucleotides: TGTGCCAGCAGCTTGGGCCCGGGGGGCAATCAGCCCCAGCATTTT. Amino acid sequence: CASSLGPGGNQPQHF.

The count of this clone is one. The chain combines TRBV7-6 with TRBJ1-1; no firm D call. Germline values: CDR1 SGHVS, CDR2 FNYEAQ. The CDR3 covers 13 residues. The ends were cut back, 2 bases at V and 1 base at J, with 5 bases in the middle. The CDR3 protein is CASSLSRNTEAFF. For the CDR3, the DNA is TGTGCCAGCAGCTTAAGCCGGAACACTGAAGCTTTCTTT.

V is TRBV28 and J is TRBJ2-7; 9 bases fit TRBD1. In germline, CDR1 is MDHEN, CDR2 SYDVKM. This CDR3 has 15 residues. J was trimmed by 6 bases and V by 5 bases; bases with no gene match: 11. CDR3 amino acids: CASSPGRTGEFEQYF. CDR3 nucleotide sequence: TGTGCCAGCAGTCCCGGCCGGACAGGGGAATTCGAGCAGTACTTC.

This clone was counted only a few times. The V call is TRBV5-1, the J call TRBJ2-1; D is undetermined. The CDR3 has 14 residues. Trimming took off 1 base at V and 7 bases at J, with 12 bases between the two ends. The germline V gene has CDR1 SGHRS and CDR2 YFSETQ. CDR3 in DNA: TGCGCCAGCAGCTTGCTAGGGATTAGGAATGAGCAGTTCTTC. This gives the protein CASSLLGIRNEQFF.

The DNA for the CDR3 is TGCGCCAGCAGCCCGTGGACAGGGGATAATCAGCCCCAGCATTTT. Translating it yields CASSPWTGDNQPQHF. V gene TRBV4-1 combines with J gene TRBJ1-5, with 9 bases fitting TRBD1. The V segment lost 4 bases and the J segment 4 bases; nucleotides outside the gene matches: 5. Germline values: CDR1 MGHRA, CDR2 YSYEKL. The CDR3 loop spans 15 amino acids.

The V and J genes are TRBV7-3 and TRBJ2-5; D may correspond to TRBD1 or TRBD2 (6 bases each). Deletions cut 4 bases from V and 5 bases from J, with 17 bases between. This CDR3 comprises 15 residues. Germline V gene data show CDR1 as SGHTA and CDR2 as FQGTGA. DNA for the CDR3: TGTGCCAGCAGCTCATCCGGGGGCGCTTGGGAGACCCAGTACTTC. Its protein product is CASSSSGGAWETQYF.

This clone was observed a single time. The CDR3 end shows no conserved phenylalanine or tryptophan, and so a read error is likely. No DNA is shown, since the ends of the CDR3 on it are uncertain; the CDR3 is the one TCRdb lists. The chain carries TRBV7-9 and TRBJ1-1; no check of the table's D call, TRBD1, against the DNA was made. A total of 12 residues make up the CDR3, ends included. Germline CDR1 and CDR2: SEHNR and FQNEAQ (reference sequence). CDR3: CASSLQGRDTLL.

The chain joins TRBV9 to TRBJ2-2; 7 nucleotides align to TRBD2. The length of the CDR3 is 13 residues. CDR1 is SGDLS and CDR2 is YYNGEE in the germline V gene. Unmatched junction bases numbered 0, after V lost 3 bases and J lost 4 bases. CDR3 sequence reads: CASSGTSTGELFF. As DNA, the CDR3 is TGTGCCAGCAGCGGGACTAGCACCGGGGAGCTGTTTTTT.

CDR3 in DNA: TGTGCCAGCAGTTACGATCACCGTATAAGGCGGGATGAGCAGTTCTTC. Translation gives CASSYDHRIRRDEQFF. This rearrangement joins TRBV6-5 to TRBJ2-1, with TRBD2 as a possible D gene (5 bases). Between the trimmed V and J ends, which lost 2 bases and 8 bases, there was a span of 19 bases. The length of the CDR3 is 16 residues. Germline-derived CDR1 and CDR2 are MNHEY and SVGAGI.

The rearrangement uses TRBV25-1 and TRBJ2-7; D tentatively reads TRBD1 or TRBD2 (5 bases each). This CDR3 has 14 amino acids. Germline lookup yields CDR1 MGHDK and CDR2 SYGVNS. V shed 7 bases and J shed 0 bases, with 13 bases lying between them. CDR3 sequence: CASTPWGTSYEQYF. The CDR3 coding sequence is TGTGCCAGCACCCCTTGGGGGACCTCCTACGAGCAGTACTTC.

The V and J genes are TRBV30 and TRBJ1-1; no clear D. Between the trimmed V and J ends, which lost 1 base and 0 bases, there was a span of 6 bases. CDR1 GTSNPN and CDR2 SVGIG come from the germline V gene (reference sequence). This CDR3 is 13 amino acids long. The CDR3 nucleotides are TGTGCCTGGAGTGCAGGAATGAACACTGAAGCTTTCTTT. Amino acid sequence: CAWSAGMNTEAFF.